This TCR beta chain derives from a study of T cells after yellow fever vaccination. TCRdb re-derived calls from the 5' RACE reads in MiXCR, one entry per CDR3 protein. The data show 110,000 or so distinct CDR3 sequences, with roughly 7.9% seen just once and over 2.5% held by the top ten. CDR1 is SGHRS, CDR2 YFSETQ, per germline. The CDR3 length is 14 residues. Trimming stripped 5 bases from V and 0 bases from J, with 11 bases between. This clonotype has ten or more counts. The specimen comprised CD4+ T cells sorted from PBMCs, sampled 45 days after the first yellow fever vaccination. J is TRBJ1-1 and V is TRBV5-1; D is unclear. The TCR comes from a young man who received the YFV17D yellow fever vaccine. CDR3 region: CASRSDGMNTEAFF. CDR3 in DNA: TGCGCCAGCAGATCAGACGGGATGAACACTGAAGCTTTCTTT.